This section outlines one T cell receptor beta chain sequence together with its context. Antigen: not known. With V trimmed by 6 bases and J by 7 bases, 18 bases remained unmatched. The CDR3 covers 17 residues. Germline V gene lookup returns CDR1 LNHDA and CDR2 SQIVND (reference sequence). The entry originates in a study of cytomegalovirus exposure and HLA in healthy donors. The study, taken as a whole, reports: The study put 150 to 200 TCR beta chains on its list as cytomegalovirus-associated. The authors later found TCR association rates varying by HLA locus, with DRB1 most and HLA-C fewest.

13 Jbeta primers and 60 Vbeta primers were used for the PCR. Using immunoSEQ multiplex PCR, the repertoire was profiled, and TCRdb retains in-frame clones only, with some absent. This table holds 75,000 to 90,000 clones, 65% to 75% found once. The TCR sequence derives from a man under 40 in good health and CMV-seropositive. J is TRBJ1-5 and V is TRBV19; 7 bases fit TRBD1. Specimen: PBMCs. This chain's CDR3 is CASRVSEGGTGDQPQHF. The CDR3 nucleotides read TGTGCCAGTAGAGTATCGGAGGGGGGTACAGGGGACCAGCCCCAGCATTTT.